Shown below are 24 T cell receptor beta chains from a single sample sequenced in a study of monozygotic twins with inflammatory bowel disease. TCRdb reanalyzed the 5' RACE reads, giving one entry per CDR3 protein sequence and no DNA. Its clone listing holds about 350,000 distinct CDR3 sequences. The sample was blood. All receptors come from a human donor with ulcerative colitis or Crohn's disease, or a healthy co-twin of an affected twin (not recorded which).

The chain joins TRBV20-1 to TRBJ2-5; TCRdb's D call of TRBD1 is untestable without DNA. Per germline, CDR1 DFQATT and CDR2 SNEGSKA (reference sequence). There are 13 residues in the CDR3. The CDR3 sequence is CSARPPDRETQYF.

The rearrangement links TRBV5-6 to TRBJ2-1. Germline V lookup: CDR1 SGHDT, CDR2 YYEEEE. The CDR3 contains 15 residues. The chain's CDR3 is CASSLMRGSYNEQFF. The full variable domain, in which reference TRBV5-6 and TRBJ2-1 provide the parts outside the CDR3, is DAGVTQSPTHLIKTRGQQVTLRCSPKSGHDTVSWYQQALGQGPQFIFQYYEEEERQRGNFPDRFSGHQFPNYSSELNVNALLLGDSALYLCASSLMRGSYNEQFFGPGTRLTVL.

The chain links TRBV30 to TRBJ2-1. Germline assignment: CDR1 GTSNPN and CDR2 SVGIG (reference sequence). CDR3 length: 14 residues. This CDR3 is CAWRAQSSYNEQFF.

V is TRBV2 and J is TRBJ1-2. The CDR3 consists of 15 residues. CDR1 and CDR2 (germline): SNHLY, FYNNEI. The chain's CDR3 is CASSEGGAGHYGYTF.

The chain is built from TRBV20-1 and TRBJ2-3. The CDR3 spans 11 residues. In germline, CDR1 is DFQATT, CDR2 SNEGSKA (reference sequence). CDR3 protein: CRPASTDTQYF.

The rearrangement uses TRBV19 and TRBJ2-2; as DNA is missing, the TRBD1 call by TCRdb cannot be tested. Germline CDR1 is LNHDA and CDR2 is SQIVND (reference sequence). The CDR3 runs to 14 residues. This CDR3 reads CATSGTGLPGELFF. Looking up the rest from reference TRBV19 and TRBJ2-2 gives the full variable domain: DGGITQSPKYLFRKEGQNVTLSCEQNLNHDAMYWYRQDPGQGLRLIYYSQIVNDFQKGDIAEGYSVSREKKESFPLTVTSAQKNPTAFYLCATSGTGLPGELFFGEGSRLTVL.

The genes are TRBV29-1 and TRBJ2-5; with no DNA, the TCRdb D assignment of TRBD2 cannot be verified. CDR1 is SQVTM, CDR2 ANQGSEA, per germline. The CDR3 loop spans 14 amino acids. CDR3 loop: CSVSQRGSQETQYF.

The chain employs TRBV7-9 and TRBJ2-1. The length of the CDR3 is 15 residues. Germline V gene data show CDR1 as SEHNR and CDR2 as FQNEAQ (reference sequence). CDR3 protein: CASSSTMGSYNEQFF. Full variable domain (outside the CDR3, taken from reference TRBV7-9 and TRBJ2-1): DTGVSQNPRHKITKRGQNVTFRCDPISEHNRLYWYRQTLGQGPEFLTYFQNEAQLEKSRLLSDRFSAERPKGSFSTLEIQRTEQGDSAMYLCASSSTMGSYNEQFFGPGTRLTVL.

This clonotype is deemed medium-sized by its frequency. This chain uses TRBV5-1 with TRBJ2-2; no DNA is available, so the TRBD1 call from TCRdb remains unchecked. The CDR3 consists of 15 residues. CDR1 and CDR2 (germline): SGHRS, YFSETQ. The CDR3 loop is CASRAQGTNTGELFF.

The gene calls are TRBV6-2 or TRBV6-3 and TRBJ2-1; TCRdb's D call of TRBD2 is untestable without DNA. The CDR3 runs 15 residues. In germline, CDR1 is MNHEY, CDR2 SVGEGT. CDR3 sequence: CASSFTSGGYNEQFF.

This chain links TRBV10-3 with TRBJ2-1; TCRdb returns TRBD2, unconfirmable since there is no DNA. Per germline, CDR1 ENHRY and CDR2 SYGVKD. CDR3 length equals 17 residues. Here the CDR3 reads CAISVGSSGGARNEQFF.

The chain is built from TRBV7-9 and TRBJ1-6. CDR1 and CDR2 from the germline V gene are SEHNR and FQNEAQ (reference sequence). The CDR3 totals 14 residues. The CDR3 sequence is CALQSDGVGSPLHF. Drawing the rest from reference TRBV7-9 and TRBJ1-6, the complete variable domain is DTGVSQNPRHKITKRGQNVTFRCDPISEHNRLYWYRQTLGQGPEFLTYFQNEAQLEKSRLLSDRFSAERPKGSFSTLEIQRTEQGDSAMYLCALQSDGVGSPLHFGNGTRLTVT.

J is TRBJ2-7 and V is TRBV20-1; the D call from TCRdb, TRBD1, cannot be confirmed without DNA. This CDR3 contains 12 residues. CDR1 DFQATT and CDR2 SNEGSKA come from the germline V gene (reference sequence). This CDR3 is CGTPGQAYEQYF.

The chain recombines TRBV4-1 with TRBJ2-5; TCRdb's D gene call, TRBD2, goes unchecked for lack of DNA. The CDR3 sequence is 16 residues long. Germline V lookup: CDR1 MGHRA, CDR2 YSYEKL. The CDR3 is CASSHEWSARDETQYF.

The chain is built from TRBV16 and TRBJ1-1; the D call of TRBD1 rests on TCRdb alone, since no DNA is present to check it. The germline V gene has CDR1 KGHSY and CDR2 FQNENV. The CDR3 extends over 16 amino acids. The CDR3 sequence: CASSQSQTVMNTEAFF.

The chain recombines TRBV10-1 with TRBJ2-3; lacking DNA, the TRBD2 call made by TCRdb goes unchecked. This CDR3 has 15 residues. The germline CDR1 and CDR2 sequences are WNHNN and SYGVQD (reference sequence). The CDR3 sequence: CASSMRLAGPDTQYF.

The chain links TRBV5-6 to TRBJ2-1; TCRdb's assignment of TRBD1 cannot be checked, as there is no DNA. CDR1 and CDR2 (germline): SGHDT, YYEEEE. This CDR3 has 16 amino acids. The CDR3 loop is CASSSDTGTAYNEQFF.

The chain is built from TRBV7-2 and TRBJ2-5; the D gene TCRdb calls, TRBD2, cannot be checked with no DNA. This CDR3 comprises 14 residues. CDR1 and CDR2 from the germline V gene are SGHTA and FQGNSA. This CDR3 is CASSPYGPQETQYF.

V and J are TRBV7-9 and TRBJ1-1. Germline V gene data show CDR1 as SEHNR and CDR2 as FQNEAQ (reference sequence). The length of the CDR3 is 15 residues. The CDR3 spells CASSLERAQNTEAFF.

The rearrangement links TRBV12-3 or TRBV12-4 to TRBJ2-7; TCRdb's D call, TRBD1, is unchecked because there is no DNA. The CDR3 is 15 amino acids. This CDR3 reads CASSSTGVSSYEQYF.

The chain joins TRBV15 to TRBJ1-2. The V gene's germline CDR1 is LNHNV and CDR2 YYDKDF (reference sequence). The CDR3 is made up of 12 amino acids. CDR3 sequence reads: CATSRDLAGYTF.

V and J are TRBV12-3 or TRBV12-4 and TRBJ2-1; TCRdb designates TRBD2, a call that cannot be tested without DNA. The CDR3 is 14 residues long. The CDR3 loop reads CASSLAGPYNEQFF.

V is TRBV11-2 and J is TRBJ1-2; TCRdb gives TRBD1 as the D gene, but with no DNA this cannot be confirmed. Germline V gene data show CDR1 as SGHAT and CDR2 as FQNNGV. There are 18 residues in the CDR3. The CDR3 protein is CASSLRSDRDLTNYGYTF.

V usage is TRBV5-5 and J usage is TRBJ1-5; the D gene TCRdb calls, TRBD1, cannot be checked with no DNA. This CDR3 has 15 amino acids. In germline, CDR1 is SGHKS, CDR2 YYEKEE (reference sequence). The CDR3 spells CASSLEHRVGQPQHF.